This T cell receptor (beta chain) was sequenced in a study of T cell changes during pregnancy in multiple sclerosis (dated by TCRdb to about 2019). For the study in its entirety: The study examined how the T cell repertoire changed over the course of pregnancy in women with multiple sclerosis.

Per the germline V gene, KGHSY is the CDR1 and FQNENV is the CDR2. From the cysteine through the phenylalanine, the CDR3 covers 15 amino acids. CDR3 DNA only is kept here, 45 bases in frame from base 1. V drops 0 bases and J drops 8 bases, leaving 14 bases in between. Of note for this clone: No antigen is known for it. Base qualities are not recorded, but no much larger clone differs from it by a single base.

The library was generated by the immunoSEQ multiplex PCR assay. TCRdb provides this immuneACCESS table in a form limited to in-frame rearrangements. Some clones are lacking; in checked studies, under half of them reflect an unresolved V gene, and why the rest are absent is not known. This sample is represented by tens of thousands of clones; around 93% of them were singletons. The top ten constitute 0.9% to 0.95% of the sample. The receptor was isolated from a female donor with multiple sclerosis, enrolled in a pregnancy study. Material: peripheral blood, obtained before pregnancy. The receptor chain draws on TRBV16 and TRBJ1-5, with TRBD1 perhaps the D gene, on 5 matching bases. The DNA sequence follows: TGTGCCAGCAGCCAATCAATGGCAGGGAGGGAGCCCCAGCATTTT. Its protein reads: CASSQSMAGREPQHF.